The 19 T cell receptor beta chains listed next were all sequenced from one sample in a study of T cells in Graves' hyperthyroidism and ophthalmopathy. RNA transcripts served as the template for amplifying TCR beta CDR3 regions. The HTBI primer set served for first-round RT-PCR of the TCR CDR3. TCRdb redid the calling of the multiplex PCR reads with MiXCR, one entry per CDR3 protein. The sample holds a few hundred thousand distinct CDR3 sequences, 12% to 15% seen once. The specimen sequenced was blood. The receptors were gathered from a middle-aged woman with Graves' hyperthyroidism.

This clonotype was recorded only once. No conserved phenylalanine or tryptophan is present at the end of the CDR3, so a read error is the likely explanation. The V and J genes are TRBV20-1 and TRBJ1-2, with 7 bases lining up with TRBD1. There are 13 residues in the CDR3. V gave up 5 bases and J gave up 1 base; unmatched junction bases: 4. In germline, CDR1 is DFQATT, CDR2 SNEGSKA (reference sequence). This CDR3 is CSAAGTDNYGYTL. The CDR3 region has the DNA TGCAGTGCTGCCGGGACAGATAACTATGGCTACACCCTC.

Concerning this clonotype itself: The junction and the germline gene differ at one end; a read error may be behind it. The chain links TRBV13 to TRBJ1-1; no reliable D call. Germline CDR1 is PRHDT and CDR2 is FYEKMQ (reference sequence). This CDR3 has 16 amino acids. The CDR3 DNA reads as TGTGCCAGCAGCACTAACGACGGCCCCGACGACACTGAAGCGTTCTTT. Translation: CASSTNDGPDDTEAFF.

This clonotype was observed many times. The chain is built from TRBV5-6 and TRBJ2-7; 7 bases agree with TRBD1. The germline V gene has CDR1 SGHDT and CDR2 YYEEEE. J lost 4 bases, V lost 5 bases, and 12 bases had no gene match. CDR3 length equals 15 residues. CDR3 sequence (DNA): TGTGCCAGCAGACATAGACAGGGAAAGGGATACGAGCAGTACTTC. This encodes CASRHRQGKGYEQYF. The full variable domain, its missing parts supplied by reference TRBV5-6 and TRBJ2-7, is DAGVTQSPTHLIKTRGQQVTLRCSPKSGHDTVSWYQQALGQGPQFIFQYYEEEERQRGNFPDRFSGHQFPNYSSELNVNALLLGDSALYLCASRHRQGKGYEQYFGPGTRLTVT.

The genes are TRBV5-6 and TRBJ2-1; 8 bases are shared with TRBD1. In germline, CDR1 is SGHDT, CDR2 YYEEEE. V trimming: 2 bases; J trimming: 5 bases; junction bases outside the gene matches: 9. The CDR3 spans 16 residues. The CDR3 here is CASSFPGTGPNNEQFF. The CDR3 nucleotides are TGTGCCAGCAGCTTCCCTGGGACAGGACCTAACAATGAGCAGTTCTTC.

The table lists this clonotype with many counts. The chain combines TRBV6-1 with TRBJ1-2; unclear D gene. V was trimmed by 0 bases and J by 2 bases, leaving 7 bases between them. The CDR3 extends over 14 amino acids. Germline V gives CDR1 MNHNS, CDR2 SASEGT. CDR3 in DNA: TGTGCCAGCAGTGAAGCGGTCAGCAACTATGGCTACACCTTC. Its protein product is CASSEAVSNYGYTF.

This clonotype was counted only a few times. The rearrangement links TRBV10-2 to TRBJ2-6; D is ambiguous. Deletions cut 4 bases from V and 0 bases from J, with 7 bases between. Germline CDR1 WSHSY, CDR2 SAAADI. The CDR3 extends over 15 amino acids. The CDR3 loop is CASSGTDSGANVLTF. CDR3 nucleotide sequence: TGCGCCAGCAGTGGGACGGACTCTGGGGCCAACGTCCTGACTTTC.

This clonotype came up many times. The chain recombines TRBV3-1 with TRBJ2-7, with 10 bases aligning to TRBD2. Trimming cost V 0 bases and J 6 bases; bases outside gene matches: 8. The germline V gene has CDR1 LGHDT and CDR2 YNNKEL (reference sequence). This CDR3 comprises 16 residues. The CDR3 spells CASSQDRLAGGSEQYF. DNA for the CDR3: TGTGCCAGCAGCCAAGATCGGTTAGCGGGAGGCTCCGAGCAGTACTTC.

This clonotype was observed at least ten times. This sequence joins TRBV14 and TRBJ2-3, with D maybe TRBD1 (6 bases). V was cut by 5 bases and J by 2 bases, with 14 bases left in between. CDR1 and CDR2 from the germline V gene are SGHDN and FVKESK. This CDR3 is built from 15 residues. The CDR3 sequence: CASSATDRTTDTQYF. CDR3 bases: TGTGCCAGCAGCGCGACAGACAGGACCACAGATACGCAGTATTTT.

Many counts were recorded for this clonotype. The genes are TRBV20-1 and TRBJ2-1; 11 nucleotides align to TRBD1. Looked up from germline, CDR1 is DFQATT and CDR2 is SNEGSKA (reference sequence). V lost 6 bases and J lost 4; bases outside the gene matches: 5. CDR3 size: 14 residues. Here the CDR3 DNA reads TGCAGTGCCGGAGGACAGGGGGCATACAATGAGCAGTTCTTC. It specifies CSAGGQGAYNEQFF.

The CDR3 protein is CASSLGFNSPLHF. CDR3 coding DNA: TGTGCCAGCAGTTTGGGTTTCAATTCACCCCTCCACTTT. This sequence joins TRBV27 and TRBJ1-6; D is unclear. The CDR3 loop spans 13 amino acids. V was pared by 3 bases and J by 7 bases, with 7 bases between. The germline gives CDR1 MNHEY, CDR2 SMNVEV (reference sequence).

Details on this clonotype: This may be a read error: a much more frequent sequence differs by one nucleotide. The rearrangement links TRBV6-2 or TRBV6-3 to TRBJ2-5; D ambiguous. Germline loops: CDR1 MNHEY, CDR2 SVGEGT. The CDR3 totals 12 residues. The CDR3 sequence: CASSIYRETQCF. DNA of the CDR3: TGTGCCAGCAGCATCTACAGAGAGACCCAGTGCTTC.

This clonotype has at least ten counts. This chain connects TRBV20-1 to TRBJ2-1; 7 positions match TRBD2. In germline, CDR1 is DFQATT, CDR2 SNEGSKA (reference sequence). The CDR3 is 16 residues long. Unmatched junction bases numbered 12, after V lost 7 bases and J lost 0 bases. The CDR3 nucleotides are TGCAGTGTGAACCCCCACACTAGCGTCTCCTACAATGAGCAGTTCTTC. Encoded protein: CSVNPHTSVSYNEQFF.

This clonotype was seen many times. The rearrangement links TRBV28 to TRBJ2-6, with D perhaps TRBD2 (5 bases). Germline V gene data show CDR1 as MDHEN and CDR2 as SYDVKM. V lost 1 base, J lost 2 bases, and 9 bases lay in between. CDR3 length: 16 amino acids. Here the CDR3 reads CASSLLGGTGANVLTF. The CDR3 coding sequence is TGTGCCAGCAGTTTATTAGGAGGCACTGGGGCCAACGTCCTGACTTTC.

In its sample, this clonotype was seen a few times. V gene TRBV19 combines with J gene TRBJ2-3; D is possibly TRBD2 (6 bases). Germline V gene lookup returns CDR1 LNHDA and CDR2 SQIVND (reference sequence). CDR3 length: 14 amino acids. V shed 8 bases and J shed 2 bases, with 14 bases lying between them. Here the CDR3 DNA reads TGTGCCAGTCAAAAGGAGGGCCCCACAGATACGCAGTATTTT. As protein: CASQKEGPTDTQYF.

Remarks on this clonotype: The germline gene is not matched at one end of the junction; a read error may be the cause. This rearrangement joins TRBV20-1 to TRBJ1-1; TRBD1 aligns across 7 bases. The CDR3 covers 13 residues. The V gene's germline CDR1 is DFQATT and CDR2 SNEGSKA (reference sequence). The CDR3 spells CNAFGTANAEAFF. The CDR3 bases are TGCAATGCTTTCGGGACAGCGAACGCTGAAGCTTTCTTT.

As concerns this clonotype: The junction and the germline gene differ at one end; a read error may be behind it. This chain links TRBV27 with TRBJ2-1, with TRBD2 matching 9 bases. Per the germline V gene, CDR1 is MNHEY and CDR2 is SMNVEV (reference sequence). This CDR3 is 16 amino acids long. For the CDR3, the DNA is TGTACCAGCAGTTCATTGCCGGGACTAGCAATCGATGAGCAGTTCTTC. Its protein product is CTSSSLPGLAIDEQFF.

This clonotype was observed at least ten times. Written as DNA, the CDR3 is TGCGCCAGCAGCTTGGAAGGCAGGGGGAACGAGCAGTACTTC. Its translation is CASSLEGRGNEQYF. This rearrangement joins TRBV5-1 to TRBJ2-7; TRBD1 matches 7 bases. CDR1 is SGHRS, CDR2 YFSETQ, per germline. V was pared by 0 bases and J by 5 bases, with 5 bases of the junction left unmatched. CDR3 length: 14 residues.

The chain recombines TRBV25-1 with TRBJ2-1, with D possibly matching TRBD2 (5 bases). The CDR3 has 12 residues. Germline CDR1 MGHDK, CDR2 SYGVNS. The germline V and J ends were trimmed by 8 bases and 4 bases, with 9 bases remaining between them. CDR3 loop: CASGLAYNEQFF. The CDR3, as DNA: TGTGCCAGCGGCCTAGCTTACAATGAGCAGTTCTTC.

This clonotype was detected many times. The chain recombines TRBV28 with TRBJ2-1; D is unresolved. The V gene lost 6 bases and the J gene lost 0 bases, with 12 bases spanning the gap. The CDR3 is 15 amino acids. Per germline, CDR1 MDHEN and CDR2 SYDVKM. The CDR3 is CASSPTRSSYNEQFF. CDR3 DNA sequence: TGTGCCAGCAGCCCTACACGGAGCTCCTACAATGAGCAGTTCTTC.